This TCR beta chain was retrieved from a study of human T cells and chemical hapten exposure. Study details: Patients, mostly women, had alopecia areata, alopecia totalis or alopecia universalis. Study-wide points: The donors suffered from alopecia, so their immune response may not match that of healthy people.

This clonotype has a handful of counts. As yet, its antigen is unknown. The CDR3 is 16 amino acids. V was clipped by 3 bases and J by 1 base, with 13 bases between them. Germline values: CDR1 MNHEY, CDR2 SVGEGT. Time point noted: patch test 3, about 24 weeks after DPC sensitization. Treatment noted: therapeutic diphenylcyclopropenone sensitization with weekly scalp DPC. It was from unfractionated whole blood that total RNA was extracted. Single cDNA molecules in the library carried unique molecular identifiers attached during preparation. TCRdb re-derived calls from the RACE reads in MiXCR, one entry per CDR3 protein. The table records about 39,000 distinct CDR3 sequences, roughly 12% of them present only once.

The specimen was whole blood, collected in connection with sensitization to the hapten diphenylcyclopropenone (DPC). The chain combines TRBV6-2 or TRBV6-3 with TRBJ2-1; D might be TRBD1 (5 bases). This clonotype was obtained from a woman in her thirties or forties with alopecia areata. Some clones in this sample may be carry-over from other donors' samples. The CDR3 DNA is TGTGCCAGCAGTTATTCGTTGCAGGGATCCTACAATGAGCAGTTCTTC. Protein product: CASSYSLQGSYNEQFF.